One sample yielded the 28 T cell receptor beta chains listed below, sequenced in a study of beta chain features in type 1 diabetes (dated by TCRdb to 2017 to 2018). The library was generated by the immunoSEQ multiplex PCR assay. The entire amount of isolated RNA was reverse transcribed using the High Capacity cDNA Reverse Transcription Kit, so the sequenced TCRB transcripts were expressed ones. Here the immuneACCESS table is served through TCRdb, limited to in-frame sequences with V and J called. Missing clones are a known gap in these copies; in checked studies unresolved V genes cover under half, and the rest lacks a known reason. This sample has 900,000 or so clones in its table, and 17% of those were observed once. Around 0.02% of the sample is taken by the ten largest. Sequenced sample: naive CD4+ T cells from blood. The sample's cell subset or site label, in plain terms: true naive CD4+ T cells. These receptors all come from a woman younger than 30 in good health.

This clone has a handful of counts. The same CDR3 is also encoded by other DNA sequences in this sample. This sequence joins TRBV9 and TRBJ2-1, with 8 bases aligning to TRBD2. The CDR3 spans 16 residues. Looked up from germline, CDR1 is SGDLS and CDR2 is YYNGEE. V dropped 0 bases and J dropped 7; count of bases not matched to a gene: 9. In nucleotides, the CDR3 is TGTGCCAGCAGCGTAGTGGCGGGAGGTCCGGGGAATGAGCAGTTCTTC. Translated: CASSVVAGGPGNEQFF.

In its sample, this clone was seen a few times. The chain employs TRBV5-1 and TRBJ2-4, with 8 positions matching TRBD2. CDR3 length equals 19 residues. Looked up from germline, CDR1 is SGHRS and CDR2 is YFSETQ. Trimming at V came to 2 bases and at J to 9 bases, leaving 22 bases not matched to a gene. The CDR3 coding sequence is TGCGCCAGCAGCTTAGGGGTGTCTTCTAGTCAGCGGAGCGGGAGCATTCAGTACTTC. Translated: CASSLGVSSSQRSGSIQYF.

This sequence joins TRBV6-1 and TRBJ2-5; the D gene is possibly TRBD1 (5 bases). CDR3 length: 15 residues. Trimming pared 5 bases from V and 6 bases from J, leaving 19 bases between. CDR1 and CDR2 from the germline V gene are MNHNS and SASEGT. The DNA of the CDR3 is TGTGCCAGCAGTTGGGTACAGGATCCCGGGCAGACCCAGTACTTC. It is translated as CASSWVQDPGQTQYF.

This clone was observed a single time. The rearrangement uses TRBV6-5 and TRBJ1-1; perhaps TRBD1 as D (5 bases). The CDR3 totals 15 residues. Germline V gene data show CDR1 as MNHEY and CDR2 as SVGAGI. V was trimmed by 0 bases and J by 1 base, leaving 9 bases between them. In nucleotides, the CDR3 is TGTGCCAGCAGTTACTCGTTCGGGACGAACACTGAAGCTTTCTTT. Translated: CASSYSFGTNTEAFF.

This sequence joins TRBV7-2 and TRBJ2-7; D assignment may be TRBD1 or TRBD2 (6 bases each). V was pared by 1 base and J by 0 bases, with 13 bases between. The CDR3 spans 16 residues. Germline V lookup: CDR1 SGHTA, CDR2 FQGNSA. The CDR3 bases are TGTGCCAGCAGCTTAGTGCCGGGGGCGTCCTCCTACGAGCAGTACTTC. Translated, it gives CASSLVPGASSYEQYF.

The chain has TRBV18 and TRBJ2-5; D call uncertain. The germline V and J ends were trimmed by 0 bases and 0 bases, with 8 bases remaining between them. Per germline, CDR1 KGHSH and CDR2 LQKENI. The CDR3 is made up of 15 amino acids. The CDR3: CASSPPTSNQETQYF. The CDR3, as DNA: TGTGCCAGCTCACCACCGACGAGCAACCAAGAGACCCAGTACTTC.

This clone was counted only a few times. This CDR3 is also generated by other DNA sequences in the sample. In DNA, the CDR3 is TGTGCCAGCTCACCACCGGGGAACACTGAAGCTTTCTTT. Its protein product is CASSPPGNTEAFF. This chain joins TRBV18 and TRBJ1-1; D gene uncertain. Germline V lookup: CDR1 KGHSH, CDR2 LQKENI. This CDR3 is 13 amino acids long. Trimming left V 0 bases short and J 1 base short, with 3 bases between. Complete variable domain (other parts from reference TRBV18 and TRBJ1-1): NAGVMQNPRHLVRRRGQEARLRCSPMKGHSHVYWYRQLPEEGLKFMVYLQKENIIDESGMPKERFSAEFPKEGPSILRIQQVVRGDSAAYFCASSPPGNTEAFFGQGTRLTVV.

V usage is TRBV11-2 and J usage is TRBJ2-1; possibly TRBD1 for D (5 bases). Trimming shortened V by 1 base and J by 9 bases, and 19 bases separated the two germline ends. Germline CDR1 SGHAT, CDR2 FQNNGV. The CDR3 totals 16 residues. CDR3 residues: CASSLGQLVGVLEQFF. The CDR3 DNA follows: TGTGCCAGCAGCTTAGGTCAGCTCGTAGGGGTCCTTGAGCAGTTCTTC.

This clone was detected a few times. The CDR3 DNA follows: TGCAGCGTTGATTCCCCCCAGGGGGGTTTCGGGAGCGAGCAGTACTTC. Protein sequence: CSVDSPQGGFGSEQYF. The genes are TRBV29-1 and TRBJ2-7, with TRBD1 as a possible D gene (7 bases). The CDR3 is made up of 16 amino acids. V lost 3 bases, J lost 6 bases, and 24 bases lay in between. In germline, CDR1 is SQVTM, CDR2 ANQGSEA.

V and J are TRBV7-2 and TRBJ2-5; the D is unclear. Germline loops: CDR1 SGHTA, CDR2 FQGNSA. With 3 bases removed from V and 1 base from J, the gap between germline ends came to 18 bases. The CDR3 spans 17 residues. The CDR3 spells CASSFSWAAFGQETQYF. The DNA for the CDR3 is TGTGCCAGCAGCTTCTCGTGGGCTGCCTTTGGCCAAGAGACCCAGTACTTC.

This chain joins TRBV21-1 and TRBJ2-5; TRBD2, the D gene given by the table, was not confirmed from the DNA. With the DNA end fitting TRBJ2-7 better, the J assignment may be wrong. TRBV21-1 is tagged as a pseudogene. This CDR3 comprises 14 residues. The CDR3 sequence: CAIRGGRASYEQYF. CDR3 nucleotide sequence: TGTGCAATTCGAGGCGGGAGGGCCTCCTACGAGCAGTACTTC.

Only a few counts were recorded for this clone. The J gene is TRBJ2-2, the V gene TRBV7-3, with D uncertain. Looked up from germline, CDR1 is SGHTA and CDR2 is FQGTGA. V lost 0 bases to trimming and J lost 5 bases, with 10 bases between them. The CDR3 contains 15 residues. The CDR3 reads CASSLTLGGTGELFF. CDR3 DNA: TGTGCCAGCAGCTTAACGCTGGGTGGAACCGGGGAGCTGTTTTTT. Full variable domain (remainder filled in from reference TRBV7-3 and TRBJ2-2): GAGVSQTPSNKVTEKGKYVELRCDPISGHTALYWYRQSLGQGPEFLIYFQGTGAADDSGLPNDRFFAVRPEGSVSTLKIQRTERGDSAVYLCASSLTLGGTGELFFGEGSRLTVL.

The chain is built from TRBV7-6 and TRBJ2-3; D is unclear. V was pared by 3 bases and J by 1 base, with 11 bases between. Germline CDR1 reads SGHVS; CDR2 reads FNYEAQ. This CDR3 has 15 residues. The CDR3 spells CASSFGRPGTDTQYF. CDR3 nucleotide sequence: TGTGCCAGCAGCTTCGGCAGACCTGGCACAGATACGCAGTATTTT.

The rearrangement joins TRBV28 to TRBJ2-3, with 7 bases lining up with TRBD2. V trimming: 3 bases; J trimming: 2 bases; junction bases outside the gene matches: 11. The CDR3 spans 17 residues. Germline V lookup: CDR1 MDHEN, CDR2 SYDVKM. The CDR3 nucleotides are TGTGCCAGCAGTTTTCCCCGCGGCGGGAGCTACACAGATACGCAGTATTTT. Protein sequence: CASSFPRGGSYTDTQYF.

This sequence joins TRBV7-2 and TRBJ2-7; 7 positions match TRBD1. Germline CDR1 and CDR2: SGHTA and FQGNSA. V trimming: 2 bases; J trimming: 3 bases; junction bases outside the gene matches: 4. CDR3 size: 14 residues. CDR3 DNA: TGTGCCAGCAGCTTATCCAGGGGGAACTACGAGCAGTACTTC. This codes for CASSLSRGNYEQYF.

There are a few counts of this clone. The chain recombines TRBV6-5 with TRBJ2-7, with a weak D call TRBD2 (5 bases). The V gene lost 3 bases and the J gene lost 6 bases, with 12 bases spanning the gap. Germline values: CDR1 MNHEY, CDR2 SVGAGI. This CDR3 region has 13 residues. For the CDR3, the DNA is TGTGCCAGCAGTTATATAGAGGGCGGCGAGCAGTACTTC. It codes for CASSYIEGGEQYF.

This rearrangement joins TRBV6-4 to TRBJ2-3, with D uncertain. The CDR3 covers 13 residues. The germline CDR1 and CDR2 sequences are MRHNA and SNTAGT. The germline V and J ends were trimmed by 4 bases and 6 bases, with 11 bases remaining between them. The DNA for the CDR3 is TGTGCCAGCAGTGTAATTGACCGCGATACGCAGTATTTT. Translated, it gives CASSVIDRDTQYF.

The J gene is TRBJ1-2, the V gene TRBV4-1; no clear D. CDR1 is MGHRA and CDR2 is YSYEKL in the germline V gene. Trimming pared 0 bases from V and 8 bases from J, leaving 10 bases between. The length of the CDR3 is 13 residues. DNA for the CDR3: TGCGCCAGCAGCCAAGATCGAGGGCCCGGCTACACCTTC. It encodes CASSQDRGPGYTF.

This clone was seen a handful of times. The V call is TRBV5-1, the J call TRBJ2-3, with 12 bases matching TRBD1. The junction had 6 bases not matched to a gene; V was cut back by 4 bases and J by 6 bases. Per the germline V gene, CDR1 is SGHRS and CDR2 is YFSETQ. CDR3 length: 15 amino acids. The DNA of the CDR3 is TGCGCCAGCAGCCCGGGACAGGGGGCGACTGATACGCAGTATTTT. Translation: CASSPGQGATDTQYF.

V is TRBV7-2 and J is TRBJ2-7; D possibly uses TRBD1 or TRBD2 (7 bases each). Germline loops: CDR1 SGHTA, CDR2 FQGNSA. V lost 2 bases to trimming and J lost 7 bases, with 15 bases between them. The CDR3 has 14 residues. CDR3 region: CASSLWGTAGEQYF. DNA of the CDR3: TGTGCCAGCAGCTTATGGGGGACAGCGGGGGAGCAGTACTTC.

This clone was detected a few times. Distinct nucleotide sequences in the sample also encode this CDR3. The CDR3 nucleotides are TGCAGCGTTGTTCGAGAGACCCAGTACTTC. Translating it yields CSVVRETQYF. J is TRBJ2-5 and V is TRBV29-1; D remains unclear. Germline CDR1 is SQVTM and CDR2 is ANQGSEA. Trimming removed 4 bases from V and 4 bases from J, with 4 bases in between. The CDR3 extends over 10 amino acids.

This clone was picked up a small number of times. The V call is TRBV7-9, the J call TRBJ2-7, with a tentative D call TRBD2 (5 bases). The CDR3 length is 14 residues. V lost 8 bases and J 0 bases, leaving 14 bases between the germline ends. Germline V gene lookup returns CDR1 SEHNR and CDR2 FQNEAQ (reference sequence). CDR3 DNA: TGTGCCAGCGGCCCAACTAGGAGCTCCTACGAGCAGTACTTC. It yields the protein CASGPTRSSYEQYF.

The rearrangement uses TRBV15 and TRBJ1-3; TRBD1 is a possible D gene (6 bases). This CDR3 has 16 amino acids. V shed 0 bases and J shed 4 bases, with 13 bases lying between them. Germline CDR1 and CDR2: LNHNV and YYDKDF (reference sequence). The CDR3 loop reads CATSRDPGATGNTIYF. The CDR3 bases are TGTGCCACCAGCAGAGATCCGGGGGCGACGGGAAACACCATATATTTT.

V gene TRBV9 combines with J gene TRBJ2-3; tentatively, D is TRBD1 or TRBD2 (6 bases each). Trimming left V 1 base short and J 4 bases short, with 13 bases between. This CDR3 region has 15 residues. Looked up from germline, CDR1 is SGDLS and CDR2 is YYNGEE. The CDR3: CASSVNGRGPDTQYF. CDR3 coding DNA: TGTGCCAGCAGCGTAAATGGACGGGGGCCAGATACGCAGTATTTT.

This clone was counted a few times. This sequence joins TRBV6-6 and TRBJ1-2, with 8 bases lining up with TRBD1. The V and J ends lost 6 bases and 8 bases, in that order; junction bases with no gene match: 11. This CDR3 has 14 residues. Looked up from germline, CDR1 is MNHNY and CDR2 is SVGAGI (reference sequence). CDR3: CASSLGQGLHGYTF. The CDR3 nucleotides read TGTGCCAGCAGCCTCGGACAGGGTCTCCACGGCTACACCTTC.

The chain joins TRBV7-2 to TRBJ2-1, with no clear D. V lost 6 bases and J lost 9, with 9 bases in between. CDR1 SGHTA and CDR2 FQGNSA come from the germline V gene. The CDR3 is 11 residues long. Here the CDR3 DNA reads TGTGCCAGCAGGAACTCAATTGAGCAGTTCTTC. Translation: CASRNSIEQFF.

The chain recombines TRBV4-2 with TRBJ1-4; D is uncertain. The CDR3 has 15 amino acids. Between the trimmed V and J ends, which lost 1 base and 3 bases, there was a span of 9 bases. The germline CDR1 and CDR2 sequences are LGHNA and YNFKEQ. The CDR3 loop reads CASSQGVRANEKLFF. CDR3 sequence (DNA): TGTGCCAGCAGCCAAGGGGTTCGGGCTAATGAAAAACTGTTTTTT.

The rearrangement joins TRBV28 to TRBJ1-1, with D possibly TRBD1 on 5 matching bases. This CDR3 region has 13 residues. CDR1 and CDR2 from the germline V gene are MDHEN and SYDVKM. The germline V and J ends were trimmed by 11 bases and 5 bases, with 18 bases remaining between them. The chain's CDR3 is CAALAPPGTEAFF. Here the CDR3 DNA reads TGTGCCGCCCTGGCCCCCCCAGGGACTGAAGCTTTCTTT. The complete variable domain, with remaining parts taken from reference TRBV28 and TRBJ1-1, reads DVKVTQSSRYLVKRTGEKVFLECVQDMDHENMFWYRQDPGLGLRLIYFSYDVKMKEKGDIPEGYSVSREKKERFSLILESASTNQTSMYLCAALAPPGTEAFFGQGTRLTVV.